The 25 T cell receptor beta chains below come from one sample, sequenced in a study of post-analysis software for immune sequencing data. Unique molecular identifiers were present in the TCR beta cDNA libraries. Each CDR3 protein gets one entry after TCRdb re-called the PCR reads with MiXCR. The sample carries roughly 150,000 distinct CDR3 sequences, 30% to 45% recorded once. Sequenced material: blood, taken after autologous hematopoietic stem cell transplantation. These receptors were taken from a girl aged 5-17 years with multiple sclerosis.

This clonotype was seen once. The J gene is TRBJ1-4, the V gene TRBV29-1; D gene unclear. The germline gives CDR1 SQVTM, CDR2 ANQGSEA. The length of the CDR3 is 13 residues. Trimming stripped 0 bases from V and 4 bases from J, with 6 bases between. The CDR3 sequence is CSVEDGFNEKLFF. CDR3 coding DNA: TGCAGCGTTGAAGACGGATTTAATGAAAAACTGTTTTTT.

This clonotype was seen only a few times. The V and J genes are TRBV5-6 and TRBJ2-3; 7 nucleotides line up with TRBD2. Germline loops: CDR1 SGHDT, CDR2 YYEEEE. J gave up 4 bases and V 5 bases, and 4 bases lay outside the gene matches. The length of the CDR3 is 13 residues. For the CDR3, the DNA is TGTGCCAGCAGATTAAGCGGGGCAGATACGCAGTATTTT. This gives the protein CASRLSGADTQYF.

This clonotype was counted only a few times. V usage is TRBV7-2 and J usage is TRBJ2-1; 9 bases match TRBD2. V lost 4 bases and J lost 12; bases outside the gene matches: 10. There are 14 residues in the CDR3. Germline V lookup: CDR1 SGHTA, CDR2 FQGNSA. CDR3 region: CASSSLTSGSVQFF. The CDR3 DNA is TGTGCCAGCAGCTCCTTGACTAGCGGATCAGTGCAGTTCTTC. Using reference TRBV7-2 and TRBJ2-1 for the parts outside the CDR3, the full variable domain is GAGVSQSPSNKVTEKGKDVELRCDPISGHTALYWYRQSLGQGLEFLIYFQGNSAPDKSGLPSDRFSAERTGGSVSTLTIQRTQQEDSAVYLCASSSLTSGSVQFFGPGTRLTVL.

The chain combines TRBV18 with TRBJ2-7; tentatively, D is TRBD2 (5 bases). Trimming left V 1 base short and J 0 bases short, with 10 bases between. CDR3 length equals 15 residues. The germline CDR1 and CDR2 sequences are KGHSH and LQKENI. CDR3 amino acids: CASSPLALSSYEQYF. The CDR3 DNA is TGTGCCAGCTCACCACTAGCGCTAAGCTCCTACGAGCAGTACTTC.

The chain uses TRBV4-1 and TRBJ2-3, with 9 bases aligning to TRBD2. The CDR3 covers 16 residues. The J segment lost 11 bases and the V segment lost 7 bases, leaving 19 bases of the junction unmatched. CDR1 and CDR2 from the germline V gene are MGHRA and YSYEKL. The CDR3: CASTYGIAGDQGRQYF. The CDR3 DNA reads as TGCGCCAGCACCTACGGGATAGCGGGGGACCAGGGTAGGCAGTATTTT.

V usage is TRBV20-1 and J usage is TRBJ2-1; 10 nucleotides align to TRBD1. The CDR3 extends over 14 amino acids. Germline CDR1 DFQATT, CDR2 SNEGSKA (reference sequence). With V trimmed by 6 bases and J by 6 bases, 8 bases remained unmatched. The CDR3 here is CSASGTGDGNEQFF. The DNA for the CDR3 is TGCAGTGCCTCCGGGACAGGGGACGGCAATGAGCAGTTCTTC.

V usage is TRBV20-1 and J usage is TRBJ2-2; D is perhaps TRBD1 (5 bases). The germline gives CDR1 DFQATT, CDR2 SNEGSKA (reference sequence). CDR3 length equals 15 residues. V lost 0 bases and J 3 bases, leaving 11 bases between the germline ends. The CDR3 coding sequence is TGCAGTGCTAGAGATCGACAGTCTGACACCGGGGAGCTGTTTTTT. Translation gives CSARDRQSDTGELFF.

The CDR3 is CATSPTDGYAEGDNEQFF. The CDR3 nucleotides are TGTGCCACCAGCCCAACAGACGGCTACGCTGAGGGGGACAATGAGCAGTTCTTC. This sequence joins TRBV15 and TRBJ2-1; a possible D gene is TRBD1 (6 bases). V was clipped by 5 bases and J by 5 bases, with 25 bases between them. Germline V gene data show CDR1 as LNHNV and CDR2 as YYDKDF (reference sequence). This CDR3 contains 18 residues. The full variable domain, completed using reference TRBV15 and TRBJ2-1, is DAMVIQNPRYQVTQFGKPVTLSCSQTLNHNVMYWYQQKSSQAPKLLFHYYDKDFNNEADTPDNFQSRRPNTSFCFLDIRSPGLGDTAMYLCATSPTDGYAEGDNEQFFGPGTRLTVL.

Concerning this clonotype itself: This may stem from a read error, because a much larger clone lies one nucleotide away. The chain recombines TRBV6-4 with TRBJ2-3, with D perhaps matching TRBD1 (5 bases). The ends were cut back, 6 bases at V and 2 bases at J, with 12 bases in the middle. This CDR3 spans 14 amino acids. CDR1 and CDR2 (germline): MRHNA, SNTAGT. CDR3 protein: CASRDQGFTDTQYF. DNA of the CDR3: TGTGCCAGCAGGGACCAGGGATTCACAGATACGCAGTATTTT.

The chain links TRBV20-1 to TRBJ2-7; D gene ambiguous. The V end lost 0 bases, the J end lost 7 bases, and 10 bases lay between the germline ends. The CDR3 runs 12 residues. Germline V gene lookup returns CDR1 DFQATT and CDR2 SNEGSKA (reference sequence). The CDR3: CSARDRTPEQYF. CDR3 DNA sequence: TGCAGTGCTAGAGATCGCACCCCAGAGCAGTACTTC.

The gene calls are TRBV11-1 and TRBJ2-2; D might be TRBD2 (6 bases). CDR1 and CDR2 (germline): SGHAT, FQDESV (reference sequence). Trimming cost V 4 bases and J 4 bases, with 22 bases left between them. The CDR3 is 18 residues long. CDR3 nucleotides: TGTGCCAGCAGCTCCGAGCAGGGAGGCAGAGAATTCACCGGGGAGCTGTTTTTT. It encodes CASSSEQGGREFTGELFF.

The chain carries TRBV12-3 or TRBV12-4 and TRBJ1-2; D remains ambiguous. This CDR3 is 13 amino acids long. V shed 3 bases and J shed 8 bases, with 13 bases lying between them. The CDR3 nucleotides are TGTGCCAGCAGTTTTAGGGTCCGTGAGGGCTACACCTTC. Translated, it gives CASSFRVREGYTF.

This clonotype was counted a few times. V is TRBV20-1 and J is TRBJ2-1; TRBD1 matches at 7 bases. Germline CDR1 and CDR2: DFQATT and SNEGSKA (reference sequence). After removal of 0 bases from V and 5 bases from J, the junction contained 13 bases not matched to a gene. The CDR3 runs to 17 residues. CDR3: CSARDPTRTGTNNEQFF. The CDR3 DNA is TGCAGTGCTAGAGACCCGACCCGGACAGGCACCAACAATGAGCAGTTCTTC.

The CDR3 nucleotides read TGTGCCACCCGGGACAAAGGGAACACTGAAGCTTTCTTT. Translated: CATRDKGNTEAFF. The chain employs TRBV10-3 and TRBJ1-1; the D gene is possibly TRBD1 (6 bases). The CDR3 length is 13 residues. V dropped 10 bases and J dropped 1 base, with 13 bases sitting between them. Germline V gives CDR1 ENHRY, CDR2 SYGVKD.

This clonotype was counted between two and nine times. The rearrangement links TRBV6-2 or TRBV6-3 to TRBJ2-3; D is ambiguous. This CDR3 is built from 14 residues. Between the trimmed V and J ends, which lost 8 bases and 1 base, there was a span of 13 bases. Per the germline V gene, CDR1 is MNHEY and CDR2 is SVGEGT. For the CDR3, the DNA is TGTGCCAGCGGTCACAGAACACGCACAGATACGCAGTATTTT. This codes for CASGHRTRTDTQYF.

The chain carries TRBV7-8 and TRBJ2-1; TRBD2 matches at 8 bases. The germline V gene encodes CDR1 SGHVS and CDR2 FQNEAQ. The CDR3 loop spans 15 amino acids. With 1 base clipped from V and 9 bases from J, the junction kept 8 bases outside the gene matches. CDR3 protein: CASSLGSGSLGEQFF. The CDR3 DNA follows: TGTGCCAGCAGCTTAGGAAGCGGGAGTTTGGGTGAGCAGTTCTTC.

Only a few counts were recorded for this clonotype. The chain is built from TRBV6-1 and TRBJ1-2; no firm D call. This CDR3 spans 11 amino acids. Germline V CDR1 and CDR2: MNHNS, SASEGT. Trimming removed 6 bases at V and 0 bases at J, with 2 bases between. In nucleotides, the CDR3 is TGTGCCAGCAGCGCTAACTATGGCTACACCTTC. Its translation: CASSANYGYTF.

The CDR3 bases are TGCGCCAGCAGCGGCGATGACTACGAGCAGTACTTC. This codes for CASSGDDYEQYF. The chain combines TRBV5-1 with TRBJ2-7; D ambiguous. CDR3 length equals 12 residues. V dropped 4 bases and J dropped 3 bases, with 8 bases sitting between them. Germline V gives CDR1 SGHRS, CDR2 YFSETQ.

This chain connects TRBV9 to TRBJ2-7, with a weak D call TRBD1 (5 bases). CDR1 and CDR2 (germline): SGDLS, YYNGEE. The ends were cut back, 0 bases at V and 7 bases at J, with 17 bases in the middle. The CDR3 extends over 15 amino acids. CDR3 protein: CASSVEGRVIDEQYF. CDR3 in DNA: TGTGCCAGCAGCGTAGAGGGCAGGGTCATTGATGAGCAGTACTTC.

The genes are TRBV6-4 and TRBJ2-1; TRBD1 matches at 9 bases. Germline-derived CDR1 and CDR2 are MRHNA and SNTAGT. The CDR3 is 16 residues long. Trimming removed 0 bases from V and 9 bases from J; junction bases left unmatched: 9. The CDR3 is CASSDSGDRVRGEQFF. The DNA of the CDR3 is TGTGCCAGCAGTGACTCGGGGGACAGGGTTAGGGGTGAGCAGTTCTTC.

CDR3: CASSLLGLAGEGQYF. CDR3 in DNA: TGTGCCAGCAGCCTCCTGGGACTAGCGGGAGAGGGGCAGTACTTC. V gene TRBV3-1 combines with J gene TRBJ2-5, with 14 bases lining up with TRBD2. Germline V gene lookup returns CDR1 LGHDT and CDR2 YNNKEL (reference sequence). The CDR3 extends over 15 amino acids. Trimming removed 4 bases from V and 11 bases from J; junction bases left unmatched: 9.

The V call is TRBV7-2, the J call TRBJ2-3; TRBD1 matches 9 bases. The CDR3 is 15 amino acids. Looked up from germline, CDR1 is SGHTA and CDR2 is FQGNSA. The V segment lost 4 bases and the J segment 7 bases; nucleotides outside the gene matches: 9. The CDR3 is CASSSLRDREYTQYF. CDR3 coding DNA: TGTGCCAGCAGCTCCCTCCGGGACAGGGAATATACGCAGTATTTT.

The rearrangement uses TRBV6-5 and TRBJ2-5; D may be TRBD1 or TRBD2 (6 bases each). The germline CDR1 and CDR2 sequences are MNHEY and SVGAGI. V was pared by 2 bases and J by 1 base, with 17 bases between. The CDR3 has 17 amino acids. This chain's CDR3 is CASSYQGQTGSQETQYF. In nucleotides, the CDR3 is TGTGCCAGCAGTTACCAAGGACAGACCGGGAGCCAAGAGACCCAGTACTTC.

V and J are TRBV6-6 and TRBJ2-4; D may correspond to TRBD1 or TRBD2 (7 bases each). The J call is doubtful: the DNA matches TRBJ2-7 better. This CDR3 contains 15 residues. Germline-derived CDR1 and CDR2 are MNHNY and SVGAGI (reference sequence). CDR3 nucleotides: TGTGCCAGCTCCCAGGGGGGGGTCTTATCTTACGAGCAGTACTTC. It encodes CASSQGGVLSYEQYF.

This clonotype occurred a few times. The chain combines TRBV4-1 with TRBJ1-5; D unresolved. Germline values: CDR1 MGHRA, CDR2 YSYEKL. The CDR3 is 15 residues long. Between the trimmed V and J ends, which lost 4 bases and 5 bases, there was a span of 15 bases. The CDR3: CASSPIGRVYQPQHF. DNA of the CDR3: TGCGCCAGCAGCCCTATAGGGAGGGTATATCAGCCCCAGCATTTT.